This passage covers 9 T cell receptor beta chains from one sample sequenced in a study of blood T cell repertoires in COVID-19. Here immunoSEQ multiplex PCR was the method, and the copy in TCRdb shows in-frame clones only, minus some. The table records about 160,000 clones, 70% to 80% of them present only once. What was sequenced was peripheral blood. The receptors here all came from a man in his sixties with acute or convalescent COVID-19.

J is TRBJ2-5 and V is TRBV24-1; TRBD1 agrees at 7 bases. Germline CDR1 and CDR2: KGHDR and SFDVKD. V dropped 4 bases and J dropped 1; count of bases not matched to a gene: 8. This CDR3 region has 16 residues. Written as DNA, the CDR3 is TGTGCCACCAGTGACATTCGAACAGGGGCCCAAGAGACCCAGTACTTC. This translates into CATSDIRTGAQETQYF.

The chain links TRBV6-5 to TRBJ1-2; maybe TRBD1 (5 bases). Trimming removed 7 bases at V and 2 bases at J, with 11 bases between. CDR1 MNHEY and CDR2 SVGAGI come from the germline V gene. The CDR3 covers 13 residues. The CDR3 loop reads CASISRGNYGYTF. In nucleotides, the CDR3 is TGTGCCAGCATCTCTCGGGGGAACTATGGCTACACCTTC.

This clone has only one observation. The CDR3: CASSLNPGSPGELFF. DNA for the CDR3: TGTGCCAGCAGTTTAAACCCAGGGTCCCCCGGGGAGCTGTTTTTT. The chain couples TRBV27 to TRBJ2-2; D perhaps matches TRBD1 (5 bases). Trimming cost V 2 bases and J 6 bases, with 13 bases left between them. In germline, CDR1 is MNHEY, CDR2 SMNVEV (reference sequence). This CDR3 has 15 residues.

The chain uses TRBV5-5 and TRBJ2-7, with TRBD1 matching over 8 bases. Losses at the gene ends were 0 bases for V and 2 bases for J; bases not matched to a gene: 10. CDR3 length: 17 residues. Per germline, CDR1 SGHKS and CDR2 YYEKEE (reference sequence). Here the CDR3 DNA reads TGTGCCAGCAGCTTGGGCCTAGGAAACAGGGGGACCTACGAGCAGTACTTC. Translation: CASSLGLGNRGTYEQYF. Full variable domain (remainder filled in from reference TRBV5-5 and TRBJ2-7): DAGVTQSPTHLIKTRGQQVTLRCSPISGHKSVSWYQQVLGQGPQFIFQYYEKEERGRGNFPDRFSARQFPNYSSELNVNALLLGDSALYLCASSLGLGNRGTYEQYFGPGTRLTVT.

This rearrangement joins TRBV5-5 to TRBJ1-2; D call uncertain. CDR3 length: 15 amino acids. Germline V lookup: CDR1 SGHKS, CDR2 YYEKEE (reference sequence). Trimming took 4 bases from V and 5 from J, leaving 18 bases between them. Here the CDR3 reads CASSPGLVVSYGYTF. The CDR3 region has the DNA TGTGCCAGCAGCCCGGGGTTGGTTGTGTCTTATGGCTACACCTTC.

The chain links TRBV9 to TRBJ2-7, with D perhaps matching TRBD1 (6 bases). Germline assignment: CDR1 SGDLS and CDR2 YYNGEE. This CDR3 is 16 amino acids long. Trimming stripped 3 bases from V and 0 bases from J, with 16 bases between. DNA of the CDR3: TGTGCCAGCAGCGAGAGGGACACCGGGCGCTCCTACGAGCAGTACTTC. It is translated as CASSERDTGRSYEQYF.

The chain links TRBV27 to TRBJ2-3; D is possibly TRBD2 (5 bases). Trimming removed 7 bases from V and 4 bases from J, with 15 bases in between. Germline V gene lookup returns CDR1 MNHEY and CDR2 SMNVEV (reference sequence). The CDR3 spans 14 residues. CDR3 residues: CASTSARAADTQYF. CDR3 nucleotides: TGTGCCAGCACCTCCGCGAGGGCGGCAGATACGCAGTATTTT.

For this clone: This could be a read error, since a much larger clone is one nucleotide away. Other nucleotide sequences in the sample specify the same CDR3. The genes are TRBV27 and TRBJ2-7; TRBD2 aligns across 13 bases. Trimming cost V 5 bases and J 2 bases; bases outside gene matches: 3. Germline V CDR1 and CDR2: MNHEY, SMNVEV (reference sequence). This CDR3 region has 15 residues. The CDR3 reads CASSPTSGGTYEQYF. CDR3 in DNA: TGTGCCAGCAGTCCGACTAGCGGGGGGACCTACGAGCAGTACTTC.

The V gene is TRBV18, the J gene TRBJ1-3; weak D call: TRBD1 (6 bases). From germline, CDR1 is KGHSH and CDR2 LQKENI. The CDR3 is 17 amino acids. V gave up 2 bases and J gave up 0 bases, with 14 bases separating them. The DNA for the CDR3 is TGTGCCAGCTCACCAAAAACAGGGTCAGGCTCTGGAAACACCATATATTTT. Protein: CASSPKTGSGSGNTIYF.